This T cell receptor beta chain was retrieved from a study of T-cell reconstitution after alpha-beta-depleted transplantation in children. This clonotype showed up just a few times. Unique molecular identifiers were used to barcode this TCRbeta library. Each CDR3 protein is one row after TCRdb ran MiXCR on the PCR reads. The table lists some 530,000 distinct CDR3 sequences, around 12% of them singletons, with under 7% in the top ten. The CDR3 has 14 residues. Germline V lookup: CDR1 LGHNA, CDR2 YSLEER. With 6 bases removed from V and 4 bases from J, the gap between germline ends came to 15 bases. The sequence came from a human donor who donated a stem cell graft to a child with combined immunodeficiency. Sequenced material: PBMCs from the stem cell graft donor, taken from the stem cell graft. The V call is TRBV4-3, the J call TRBJ1-2, with D perhaps TRBD1 (6 bases). DNA of the CDR3: TGCGCCAGCAGACCGGGACACAGTCTCTATGGCTACACCTTC. It translates to CASRPGHSLYGYTF.